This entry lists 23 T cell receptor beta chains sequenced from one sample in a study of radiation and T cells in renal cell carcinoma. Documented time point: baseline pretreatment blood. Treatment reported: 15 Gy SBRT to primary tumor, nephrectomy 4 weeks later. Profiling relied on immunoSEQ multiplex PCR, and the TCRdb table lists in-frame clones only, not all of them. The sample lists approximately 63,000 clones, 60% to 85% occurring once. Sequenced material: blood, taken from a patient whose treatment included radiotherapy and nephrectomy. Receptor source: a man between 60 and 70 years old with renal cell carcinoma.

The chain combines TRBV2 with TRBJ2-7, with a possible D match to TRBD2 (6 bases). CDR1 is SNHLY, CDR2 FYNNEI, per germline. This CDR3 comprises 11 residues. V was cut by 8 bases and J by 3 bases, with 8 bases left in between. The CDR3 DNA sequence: TGTGCCAGCGGGGGAGGCTACGAGCAGTACTTC. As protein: CASGGGYEQYF.

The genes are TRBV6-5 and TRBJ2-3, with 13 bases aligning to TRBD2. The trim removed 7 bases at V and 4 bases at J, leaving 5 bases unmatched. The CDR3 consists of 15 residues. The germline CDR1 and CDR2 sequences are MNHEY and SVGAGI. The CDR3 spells CASTRTSGRSDTQYF. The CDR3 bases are TGTGCCAGCACCCGGACTAGCGGGAGATCAGATACGCAGTATTTT.

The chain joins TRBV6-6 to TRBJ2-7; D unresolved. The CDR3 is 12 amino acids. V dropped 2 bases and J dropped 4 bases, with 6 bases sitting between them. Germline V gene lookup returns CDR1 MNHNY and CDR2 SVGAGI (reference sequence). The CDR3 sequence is CASSYGEYEQYF. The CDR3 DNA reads TGTGCCAGCAGTTACGGGGAATACGAGCAGTACTTC.

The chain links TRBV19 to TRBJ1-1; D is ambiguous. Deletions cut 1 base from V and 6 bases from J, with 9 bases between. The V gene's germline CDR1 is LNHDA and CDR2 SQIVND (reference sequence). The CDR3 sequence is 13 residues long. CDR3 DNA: TGTGCCAGTAGTATAGCTGGGGTTGCTGAAGCTTTCTTT. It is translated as CASSIAGVAEAFF.

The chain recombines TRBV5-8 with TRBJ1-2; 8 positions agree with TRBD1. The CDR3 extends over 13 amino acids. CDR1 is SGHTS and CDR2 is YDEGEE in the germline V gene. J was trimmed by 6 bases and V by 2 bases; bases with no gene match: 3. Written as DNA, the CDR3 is TGTGCCAGCAGCTTCCAGGGGGCGGATGGCTACACCTTC. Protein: CASSFQGADGYTF.

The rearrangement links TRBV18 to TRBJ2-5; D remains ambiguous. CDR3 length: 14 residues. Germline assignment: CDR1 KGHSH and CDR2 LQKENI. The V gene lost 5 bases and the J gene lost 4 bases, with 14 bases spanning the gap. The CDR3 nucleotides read TGTGCCAGCTCAGAATTCGCGGATATAGAGACCCAGTACTTC. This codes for CASSEFADIETQYF.

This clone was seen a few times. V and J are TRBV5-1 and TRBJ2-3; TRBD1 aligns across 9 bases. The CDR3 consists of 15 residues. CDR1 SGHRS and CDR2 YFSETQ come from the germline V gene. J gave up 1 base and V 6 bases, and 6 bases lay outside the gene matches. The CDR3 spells CASMLGTGRTDTQYF. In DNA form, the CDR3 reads TGCGCCAGCATGCTGGGGACAGGGCGCACAGATACGCAGTATTTT.

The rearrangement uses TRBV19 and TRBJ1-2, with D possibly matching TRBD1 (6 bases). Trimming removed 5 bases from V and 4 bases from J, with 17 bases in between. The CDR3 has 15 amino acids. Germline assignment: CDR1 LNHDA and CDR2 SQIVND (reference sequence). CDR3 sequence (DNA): TGTGCCAGTAGTCCAACCCGAAGGACAGTCTATGGCTACACCTTC. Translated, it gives CASSPTRRTVYGYTF.

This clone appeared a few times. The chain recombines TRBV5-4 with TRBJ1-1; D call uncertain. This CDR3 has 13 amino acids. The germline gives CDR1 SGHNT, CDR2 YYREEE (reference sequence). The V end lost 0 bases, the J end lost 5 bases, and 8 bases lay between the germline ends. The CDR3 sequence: CASSLEIGTEAFF. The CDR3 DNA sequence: TGTGCCAGCAGCTTGGAGATAGGGACTGAAGCTTTCTTT.

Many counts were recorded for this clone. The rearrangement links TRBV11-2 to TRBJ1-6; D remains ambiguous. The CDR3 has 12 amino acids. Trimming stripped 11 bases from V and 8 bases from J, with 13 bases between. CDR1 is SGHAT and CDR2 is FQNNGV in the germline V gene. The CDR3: CADGDGDSPLHF. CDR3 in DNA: TGTGCCGACGGGGATGGGGATTCACCCCTCCACTTT. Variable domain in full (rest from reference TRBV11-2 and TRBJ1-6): EAGVAQSPRYKIIEKRQSVAFWCNPISGHATLYWYQQILGQGPKLLIQFQNNGVVDDSQLPKDRFSAERLKGVDSTLKIQPAKLEDSAVYLCADGDGDSPLHFGNGTRLTVT.

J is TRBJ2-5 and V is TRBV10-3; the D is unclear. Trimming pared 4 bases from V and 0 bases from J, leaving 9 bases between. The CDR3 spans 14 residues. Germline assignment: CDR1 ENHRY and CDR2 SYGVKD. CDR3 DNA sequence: TGTGCCATCAGTGCGTCGGAGAACCAAGAGACCCAGTACTTC. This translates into CAISASENQETQYF.

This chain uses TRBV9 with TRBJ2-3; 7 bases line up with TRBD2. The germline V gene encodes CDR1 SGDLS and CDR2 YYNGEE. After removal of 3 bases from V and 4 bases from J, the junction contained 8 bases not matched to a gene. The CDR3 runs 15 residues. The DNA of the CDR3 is TGTGCCAGCAGCGACGGCGGGAGAAACCCAGATACGCAGTATTTT. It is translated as CASSDGGRNPDTQYF.

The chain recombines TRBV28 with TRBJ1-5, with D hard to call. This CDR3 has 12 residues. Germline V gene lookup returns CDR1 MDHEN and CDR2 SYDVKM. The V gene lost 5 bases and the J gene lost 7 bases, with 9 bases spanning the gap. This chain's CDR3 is CASSQSPQPQHF. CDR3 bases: TGTGCCAGCAGTCAGTCACCACAGCCCCAGCATTTT.

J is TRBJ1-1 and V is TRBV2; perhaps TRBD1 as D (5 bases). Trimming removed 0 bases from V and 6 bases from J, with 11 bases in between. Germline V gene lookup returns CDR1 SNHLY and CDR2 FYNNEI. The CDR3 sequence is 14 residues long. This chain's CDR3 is CASSEAPGLAEAFF. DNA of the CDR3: TGTGCCAGCAGTGAAGCCCCAGGGTTGGCTGAAGCTTTCTTT.

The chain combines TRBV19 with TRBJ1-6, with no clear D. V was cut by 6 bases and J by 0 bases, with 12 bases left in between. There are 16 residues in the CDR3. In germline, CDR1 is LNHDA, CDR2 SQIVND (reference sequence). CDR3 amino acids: CASRAAAGSYNSPLHF. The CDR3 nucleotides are TGTGCCAGTAGGGCCGCGGCGGGCTCCTATAATTCACCCCTCCACTTT.

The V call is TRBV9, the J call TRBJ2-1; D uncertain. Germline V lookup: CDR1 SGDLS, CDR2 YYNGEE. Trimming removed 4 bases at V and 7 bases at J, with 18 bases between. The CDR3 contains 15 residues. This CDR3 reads CASSPTNPSPNEQFF. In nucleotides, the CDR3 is TGTGCCAGCAGCCCCACGAACCCGTCCCCAAATGAGCAGTTCTTC.

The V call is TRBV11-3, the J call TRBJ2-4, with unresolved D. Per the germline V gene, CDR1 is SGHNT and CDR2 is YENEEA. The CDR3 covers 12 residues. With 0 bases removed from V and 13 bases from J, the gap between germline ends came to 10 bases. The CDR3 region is CASSLDTGSQYF. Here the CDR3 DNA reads TGTGCCAGCAGCTTAGATACCGGGTCCCAGTACTTC.

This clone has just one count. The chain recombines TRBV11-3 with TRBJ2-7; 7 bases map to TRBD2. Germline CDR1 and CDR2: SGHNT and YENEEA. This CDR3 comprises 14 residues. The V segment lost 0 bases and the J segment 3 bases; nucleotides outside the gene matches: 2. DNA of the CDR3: TGTGCCAGCAGCTTAGATCCTAGCGGCTACGAGCAGTACGTC. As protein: CASSLDPSGYEQYV.

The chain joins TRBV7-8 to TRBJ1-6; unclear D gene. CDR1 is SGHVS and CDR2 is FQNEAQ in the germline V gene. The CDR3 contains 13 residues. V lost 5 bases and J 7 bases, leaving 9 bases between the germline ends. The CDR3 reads CASSPGPNSPLHF. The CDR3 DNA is TGTGCCAGCAGCCCCGGACCAAATTCACCCCTCCACTTT.

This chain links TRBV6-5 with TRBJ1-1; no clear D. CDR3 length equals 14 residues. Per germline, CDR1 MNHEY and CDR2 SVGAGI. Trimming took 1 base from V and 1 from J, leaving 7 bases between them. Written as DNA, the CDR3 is TGTGCCAGCAGTTACTTACAGCCGAACACTGAAGCTTTCTTT. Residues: CASSYLQPNTEAFF.

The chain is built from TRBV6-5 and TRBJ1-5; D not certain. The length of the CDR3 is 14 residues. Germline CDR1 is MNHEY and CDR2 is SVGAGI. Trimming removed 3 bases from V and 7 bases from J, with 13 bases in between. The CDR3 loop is CASSYSHGGQPQHF. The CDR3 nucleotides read TGTGCCAGCAGTTATTCCCATGGAGGGCAGCCCCAGCATTTT.

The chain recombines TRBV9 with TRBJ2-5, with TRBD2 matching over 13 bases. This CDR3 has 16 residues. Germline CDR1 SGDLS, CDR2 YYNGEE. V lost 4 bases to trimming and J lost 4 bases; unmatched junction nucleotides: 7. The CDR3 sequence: CASSPRTSGSRETQYF. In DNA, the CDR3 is TGTGCCAGCAGCCCTAGGACTAGCGGGAGTAGAGAGACCCAGTACTTC.

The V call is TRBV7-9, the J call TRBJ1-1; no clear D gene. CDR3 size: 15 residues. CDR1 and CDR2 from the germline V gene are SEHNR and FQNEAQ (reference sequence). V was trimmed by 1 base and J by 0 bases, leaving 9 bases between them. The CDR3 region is CASSLGAHMNTEAFF. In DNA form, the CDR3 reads TGTGCCAGCAGCTTAGGTGCACATATGAACACTGAAGCTTTCTTT.